This TCR beta chain was profiled in a study of graft-versus-host responses after intestinal transplantation (dated by TCRdb to the early 2020s). For context, the study as a whole: Multivisceral, liver-intestinal, or isolated intestinal transplants were received by the recipients. Bulk TCR-beta CDR3 sequencing was used to track graft-versus-host and host-versus-graft alloreactive T cell clones in the graft, circulation and bone marrow after intestinal transplantation. To identify alloreactive clones, pre-transplant mixed lymphocyte reaction products were sequenced and then compared with unstimulated pre-transplant donor and recipient T cells. A cohort of more than 20 intestinal transplant recipients, including one retransplant, was enrolled, and a few patients lacking pretransplant specimens were excluded. Anti-thymocyte globulin induction was given to all recipients, followed by maintenance tacrolimus and steroids for about 3 years. A peak of at least 4% donor T cells among recipient peripheral blood mononuclear cells was the definition used for donor T cell macrochimerism. Instead of going to the commercial service, samples from three later patients were sequenced in-house on an Illumina MiSeq and processed with MiXCR.

The receptor library was made with the immunoSEQ multiplex PCR assay. For most patients, high-throughput TCR-beta CDR3 sequencing of genomic DNA was performed by Adaptive Biotechnologies. As for how the authors treated the data: TCR sequencing data for roughly 18 patients were retrieved from Adaptive's ImmunoSEQ software; three other patients were processed with MiXCR and VDJtools. CDR3 nucleotide sequences shared between donor and recipient were removed because their origin could not be assigned. Alloreactive clones required at least 2-fold expansion over unstimulated cells and minimum CFSE-low frequency of 0.002% (template counts) or 0.001% (read counts). Clones were considered mappable if detected in sequenced pre-transplant spleen, lymph node, or MLR CFSE-low populations of the donor or recipient. The cumulative frequency of alloreactive clones was calculated as a percentage of all sequences, weighted by copy number. In TCRdb, the immuneACCESS table is reduced to in-frame sequences with V and J assigned. These tables do not hold every clone; where another copy was compared, an unresolved V gene accounts for under half, and the others remain unexplained. V, J and clone size were drawn from that table, and D and trimming were deduced from the DNA. The sample yields over 75,000 clones; about 82% were counted once. The top ten constitute almost 1.5% of the sample.

This clone was counted only a few times. The specificity of this receptor is unknown. It has no much larger one-base neighbor in the sample; base qualities were not kept. Blood samples were collected up to 4 times in the first month after transplant and then at least monthly when available. Results and caveats for the whole study, not just this receptor: GvH clones were found in recipient bone marrow, and some of the GvH clones appeared earlier in ileal mucosa or blood, which is consistent with an intestinal mucosal origin. Early after transplant, peak levels of circulating GvH clones were found to be associated with declines in HvG clones. The relatively low number and heterogeneity of intestinal transplant patients limited the conclusions. In patients with donor T cell macrochimerism, the allografts had high GvH to HvG T cell clonal ratios.

At the junction V is shortened by 4 bases and J by 3 bases, with 12 bases in between. Looking up the germline V gene yields CDR1 ENHRY and CDR2 SYGVKD. The CDR3 has 14 amino acids, counting the end cysteine and phenylalanine. Only the CDR3 part of the read is kept: 42 bases, read in frame from the first base. The material sequenced was PBMCs, taken 255 days after intestinal transplant. Recombination connected TRBV10-3 to TRBJ2-5; TRBD1 might be the D gene, on 6 matching bases. The TCR sequence derives from a human patient who received an intestinal transplant, so some T cells may come from the graft donor. The bases are TGTGCCATCAGTGTCAGGGGACAAGAAGAGACCCAGTACTTC. This gives the protein CAISVRGQEETQYF.